This passage covers 23 T cell receptor beta chains from one sample sequenced in a study of T cells expressing NK-cell markers. Reanalyzing the 5' RACE reads, TCRdb keeps one entry per CDR3 protein, without DNA. There are around 100,000 distinct CDR3 sequences in the sample, with around a sixth held by the top ten. Sequencing input: blood T cells: a sorted CD56 or NKG2C T cell subset, CD4+ or CD8+ T cells, or bulk PBMC T cells (not recorded which). The receptors derive from a woman aged 18 to 75 in good health.

The chain employs TRBV5-1 and TRBJ1-6. Germline assignment: CDR1 SGHRS and CDR2 YFSETQ. The length of the CDR3 is 13 residues. CDR3 protein: CASSLEGTSPLHF.

V usage is TRBV20-1 and J usage is TRBJ2-1; TCRdb picks TRBD1, but there is no DNA to check that call. Germline V lookup: CDR1 DFQATT, CDR2 SNEGSKA (reference sequence). This CDR3 is 13 amino acids long. CDR3 loop: CSARPPGGDEQFF.

V is TRBV28 and J is TRBJ2-7; as DNA is missing, the TRBD2 call by TCRdb cannot be tested. This CDR3 is 16 amino acids long. Per the germline V gene, CDR1 is MDHEN and CDR2 is SYDVKM. The CDR3 spells CASSLYSSAKPYEQYF.

This chain joins TRBV2 and TRBJ1-3; the TCRdb call, TRBD1, lacks DNA for checking. The germline CDR1 and CDR2 sequences are SNHLY and FYNNEI. The CDR3 extends over 11 amino acids. The CDR3 protein is CASRSSGQRYF.

The J gene is TRBJ2-7, the V gene TRBV28; TCRdb returns TRBD2, unconfirmable since there is no DNA. The CDR3 covers 17 residues. The germline CDR1 and CDR2 sequences are MDHEN and SYDVKM. The CDR3 protein is CASSLGGGLAGNYEQYF.

The CDR3 sequence is CASSLERGYNSPLHF. This rearrangement joins TRBV11-2 to TRBJ1-6; TCRdb returns TRBD1, unconfirmable since there is no DNA. Germline V gives CDR1 SGHAT, CDR2 FQNNGV. This CDR3 is built from 15 residues.

The gene calls are TRBV29-1 and TRBJ2-7; TCRdb reports TRBD2, a call that lacks DNA to check it against. The CDR3 totals 14 residues. CDR1 and CDR2 from the germline V gene are SQVTM and ANQGSEA. The CDR3: CSVEVAGLSYEQYF.

The rearrangement links TRBV20-1 to TRBJ2-7. The CDR3 is made up of 15 amino acids. CDR1 is DFQATT and CDR2 is SNEGSKA in the germline V gene (reference sequence). The CDR3 is CSARAPDQRAYEQYF.

The rearrangement uses TRBV7-6 and TRBJ2-3; TCRdb's assignment of TRBD1 cannot be checked, as there is no DNA. The CDR3 is 14 amino acids. Germline V CDR1 and CDR2: SGHVS, FNYEAQ. CDR3 loop: CASTPERSTDTQYF.

The chain employs TRBV12-3 or TRBV12-4 and TRBJ1-5. This CDR3 is built from 13 residues. CDR3 residues: CASSLIQDQPQHF.

J is TRBJ2-7 and V is TRBV4-3; TCRdb selects TRBD1, and the lack of DNA leaves this call unchecked. Germline V gives CDR1 LGHNA, CDR2 YSLEER. The CDR3 has 15 amino acids. CDR3: CASSQPGQGIYEQYF.

The gene calls are TRBV25-1 and TRBJ1-1; there is no DNA to check the TCRdb D call of TRBD1. The germline gives CDR1 MGHDK, CDR2 SYGVNS. This CDR3 has 12 residues. This CDR3 is CASKPTGGEAFF.

The chain recombines TRBV29-1 with TRBJ2-3; TCRdb's assignment of TRBD2 cannot be checked, as there is no DNA. Germline loops: CDR1 SQVTM, CDR2 ANQGSEA. There are 13 residues in the CDR3. CDR3 protein: CSVVGAGGDTQYF.

The rearrangement links TRBV4-1 to TRBJ2-1; TCRdb's D gene call, TRBD1, goes unchecked for lack of DNA. The CDR3 covers 16 residues. Germline values: CDR1 MGHRA, CDR2 YSYEKL. The CDR3: CASSQMGQGDDNEQFF.

The CDR3 spells CAWSGLGTDTQYF. This rearrangement joins TRBV30 to TRBJ2-3. Germline V gene lookup returns CDR1 GTSNPN and CDR2 SVGIG (reference sequence). The length of the CDR3 is 13 residues.

The chain links TRBV11-1 to TRBJ2-1; TCRdb's D call, TRBD2, is unchecked because there is no DNA. CDR1 SGHAT and CDR2 FQDESV come from the germline V gene (reference sequence). The CDR3 sequence is 19 residues long. The CDR3 is CASSPHFPSGRRRDNEQFF.

The chain recombines TRBV6-1 with TRBJ1-5; there is no DNA to check the TCRdb D call of TRBD1. The CDR3 covers 13 residues. From germline, CDR1 is MNHNS and CDR2 SASEGT. The CDR3 here is CASSDRVQGPQHF.

The chain joins TRBV6-9 to TRBJ2-7; TCRdb selects TRBD1, and the lack of DNA leaves this call unchecked. CDR1 and CDR2 (germline): MNHGY, SVAAGI. The CDR3 extends over 15 amino acids. The CDR3 loop reads CASSPGHQCIYEQYF.

The V gene is TRBV5-4, the J gene TRBJ2-3; the TRBD2 assignment by TCRdb is unverifiable without DNA. The CDR3 loop spans 19 amino acids. Germline CDR1 is SGHNT and CDR2 is YYREEE (reference sequence). This chain's CDR3 is CASSLDRLAGGVRTDTQYF. The full variable domain, in which reference TRBV5-4 and TRBJ2-3 provide the parts outside the CDR3, is ETGVTQSPTHLIKTRGQQVTLRCSSQSGHNTVSWYQQALGQGPQFIFQYYREEENGRGNFPPRFSGLQFPNYSSELNVNALELDDSALYLCASSLDRLAGGVRTDTQYFGPGTRLTVL.

This chain uses TRBV5-4 with TRBJ2-7; TCRdb designates TRBD1, a call that cannot be tested without DNA. CDR1 is SGHNT and CDR2 is YYREEE in the germline V gene (reference sequence). The CDR3 loop spans 15 amino acids. The chain's CDR3 is CASSLGTGALYEQYF. The full variable domain, its missing parts supplied by reference TRBV5-4 and TRBJ2-7, is ETGVTQSPTHLIKTRGQQVTLRCSSQSGHNTVSWYQQALGQGPQFIFQYYREEENGRGNFPPRFSGLQFPNYSSELNVNALELDDSALYLCASSLGTGALYEQYFGPGTRLTVT.

The chain combines TRBV19 with TRBJ2-2. Looked up from germline, CDR1 is LNHDA and CDR2 is SQIVND (reference sequence). The CDR3 runs 15 residues. The CDR3 region is CASSIVAVNTGELFF.

CDR3: CASSLTSGSQNEQFF. The chain employs TRBV7-2 and TRBJ2-1; checking the TCRdb D call of TRBD2 is not possible without DNA. Germline V gene data show CDR1 as SGHTA and CDR2 as FQGNSA. This CDR3 spans 15 amino acids. The whole variable domain, remainder taken from reference TRBV7-2 and TRBJ2-1, is GAGVSQSPSNKVTEKGKDVELRCDPISGHTALYWYRQSLGQGLEFLIYFQGNSAPDKSGLPSDRFSAERTGGSVSTLTIQRTQQEDSAVYLCASSLTSGSQNEQFFGPGTRLTVL.

This chain links TRBV12-3 or TRBV12-4 with TRBJ2-1; the TCRdb call, TRBD1, lacks DNA for checking. The CDR3 is 15 residues long. Here the CDR3 reads CASTLRSWGNNEQFF.